The entry below gives a single T cell receptor beta chain sequence along with its context. This specimen comes from a study of T cell responses to AZD1222 COVID-19 vaccine. The method was immunoSEQ multiplex PCR; TCRdb's version includes in-frame clones alone and lacks a portion of them. The data contain tens of thousands of clones, roughly nine tenths of them seen just once; the ten biggest clones take up 7%. The CDR3 is 15 residues long. In germline, CDR1 is LNHDA, CDR2 SQIVND (reference sequence). The V end lost 10 bases, the J end lost 0 bases, and 15 bases lay between the germline ends. The J gene is TRBJ1-4, the V gene TRBV19; perhaps TRBD1 as D (5 bases). The sample consisted of peripheral blood, taken on day 0 of AZD1222 vaccination. The TCR was taken from an adult in good health. The CDR3 DNA reads as TGTGCCACTTCTCGCTGGGACGCAACTAATGAAAAACTGTTTTTT. Its translation is CATSRWDATNEKLFF. The variable domain in full, with the rest retrieved from reference TRBV19 and TRBJ1-4, is DGGITQSPKYLFRKEGQNVTLSCEQNLNHDAMYWYRQDPGQGLRLIYYSQIVNDFQKGDIAEGYSVSREKKESFPLTVTSAQKNPTAFYLCATSRWDATNEKLFFGSGTQLSVL.